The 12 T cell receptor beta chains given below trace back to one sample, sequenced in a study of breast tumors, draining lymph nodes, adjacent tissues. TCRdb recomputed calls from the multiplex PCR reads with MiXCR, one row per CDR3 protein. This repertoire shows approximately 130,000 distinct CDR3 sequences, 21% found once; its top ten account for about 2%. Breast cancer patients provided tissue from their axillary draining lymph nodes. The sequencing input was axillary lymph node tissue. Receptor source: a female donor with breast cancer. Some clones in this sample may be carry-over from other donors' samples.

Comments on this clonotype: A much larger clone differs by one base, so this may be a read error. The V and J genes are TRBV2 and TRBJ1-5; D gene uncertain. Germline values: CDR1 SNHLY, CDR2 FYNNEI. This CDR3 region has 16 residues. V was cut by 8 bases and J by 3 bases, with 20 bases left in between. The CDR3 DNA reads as TGTGCCAGCGCCCAAACGCCCTCAGGTAACAATCAGCCCCAGCATTTT. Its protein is CASAQTPSGNNQPQHF.

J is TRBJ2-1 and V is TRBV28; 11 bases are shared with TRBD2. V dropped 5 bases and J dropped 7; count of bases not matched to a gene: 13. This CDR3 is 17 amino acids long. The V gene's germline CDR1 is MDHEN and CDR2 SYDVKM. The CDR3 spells CASSLSVLAGAGNEQFF. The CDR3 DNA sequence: TGTGCCAGCAGTCTCTCCGTACTAGCGGGAGCAGGGAATGAGCAGTTCTTC.

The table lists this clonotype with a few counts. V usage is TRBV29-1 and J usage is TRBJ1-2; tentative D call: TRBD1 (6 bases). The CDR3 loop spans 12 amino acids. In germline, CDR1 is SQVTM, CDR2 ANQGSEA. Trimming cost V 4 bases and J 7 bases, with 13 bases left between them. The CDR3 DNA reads TGCAGCGTTGGCTGGGGGGCTTGTGGCTACACCTTC. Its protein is CSVGWGACGYTF.

In DNA, the CDR3 is TGTGCCAGCAGCTCCGGGGCAAGGAGAGGAGAGCAGTACTTC. It is translated as CASSSGARRGEQYF. This chain joins TRBV28 and TRBJ2-7; D might be TRBD1 or TRBD2, each matching 5 bases. The CDR3 is 14 amino acids. Trimming took 6 bases from V and 7 from J, leaving 19 bases between them. CDR1 MDHEN and CDR2 SYDVKM come from the germline V gene.

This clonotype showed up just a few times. Here the CDR3 reads CASSGRPSGRSFPGGNEQFF. In nucleotides, the CDR3 is TGTGCCAGCAGCGGACGCCCGTCGGGACGATCTTTCCCGGGAGGGAATGAGCAGTTCTTC. This chain links TRBV5-5 with TRBJ2-1; 8 bases are a match to TRBD2. The CDR3 is made up of 20 amino acids. Germline loops: CDR1 SGHKS, CDR2 YYEKEE (reference sequence). The J segment lost 7 bases and the V segment lost 4 bases, leaving 25 bases of the junction unmatched.

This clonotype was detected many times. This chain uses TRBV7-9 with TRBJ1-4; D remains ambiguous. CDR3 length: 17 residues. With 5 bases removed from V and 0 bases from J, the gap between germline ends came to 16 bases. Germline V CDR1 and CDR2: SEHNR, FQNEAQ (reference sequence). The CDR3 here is CASSHIDGDATNEKLFF. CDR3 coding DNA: TGTGCCAGCAGCCATATTGACGGCGATGCAACTAATGAAAAACTGTTTTTT.

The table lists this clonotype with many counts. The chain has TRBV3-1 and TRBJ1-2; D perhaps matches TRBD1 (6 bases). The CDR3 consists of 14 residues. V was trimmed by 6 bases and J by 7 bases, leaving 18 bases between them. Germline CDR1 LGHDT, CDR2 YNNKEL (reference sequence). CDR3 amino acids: CASRSSGVEVGYTF. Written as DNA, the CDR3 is TGTGCCAGCAGATCTTCAGGGGTAGAGGTTGGCTACACCTTC.

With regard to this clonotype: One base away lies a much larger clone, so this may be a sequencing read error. The CDR3 sequence is CAWRGRGRDTQYF. The CDR3 DNA sequence: TGTGCCTGGAGGGGGAGGGGGAGAGATACGCAGTATTTT. V usage is TRBV30 and J usage is TRBJ2-3; D possibly corresponds to TRBD2 (7 bases). Per germline, CDR1 GTSNPN and CDR2 SVGIG (reference sequence). Trimming took 3 bases from V and 5 from J, leaving 12 bases between them. The CDR3 length is 13 residues.

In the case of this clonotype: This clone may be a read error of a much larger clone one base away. As DNA, the CDR3 is TGTGCCTGCAGCCCCCTTAGAGCGCAAGAGACCCAGTACTTC. Its translation: CACSPLRAQETQYF. J is TRBJ2-5 and V is TRBV11-2; D gene uncertain. CDR3 length: 14 residues. The germline CDR1 and CDR2 sequences are SGHAT and FQNNGV.

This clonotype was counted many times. This CDR3 reads CASSLQGSGNTIYF. Here the CDR3 DNA reads TGTGCCAGCAGTCTGCAGGGGTCTGGAAACACCATATATTTT. The chain is built from TRBV5-4 and TRBJ1-3, with D tentatively TRBD1 (6 bases). Trimming cost V 5 bases and J 1 base, with 10 bases left between them. The germline CDR1 and CDR2 sequences are SGHNT and YYREEE (reference sequence). This CDR3 region has 14 residues.

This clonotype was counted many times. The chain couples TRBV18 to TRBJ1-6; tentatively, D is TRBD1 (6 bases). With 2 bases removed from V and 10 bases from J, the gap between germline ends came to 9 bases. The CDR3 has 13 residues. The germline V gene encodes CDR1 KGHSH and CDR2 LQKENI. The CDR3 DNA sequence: TGTGCCAGCTCACCAAACAGGGACTCACCCCTCCACTTT. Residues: CASSPNRDSPLHF.

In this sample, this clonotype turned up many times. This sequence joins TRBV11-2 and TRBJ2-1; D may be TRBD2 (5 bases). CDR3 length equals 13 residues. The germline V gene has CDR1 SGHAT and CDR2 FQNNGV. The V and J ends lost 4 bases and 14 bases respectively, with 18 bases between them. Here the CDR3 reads CASSSLWARGEFF. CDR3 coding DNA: TGTGCCAGCAGCTCTCTCTGGGCCCGGGGTGAGTTCTTC.